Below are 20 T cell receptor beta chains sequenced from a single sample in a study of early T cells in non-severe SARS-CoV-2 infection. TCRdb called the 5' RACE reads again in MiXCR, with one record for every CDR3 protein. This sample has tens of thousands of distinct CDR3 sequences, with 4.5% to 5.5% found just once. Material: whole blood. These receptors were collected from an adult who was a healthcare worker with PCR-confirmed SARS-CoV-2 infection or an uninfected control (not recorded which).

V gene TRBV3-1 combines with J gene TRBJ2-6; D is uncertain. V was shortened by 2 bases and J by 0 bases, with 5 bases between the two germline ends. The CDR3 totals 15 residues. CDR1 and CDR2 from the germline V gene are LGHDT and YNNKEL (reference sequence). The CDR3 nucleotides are TGTGCCAGCAGCCAATGGAGCTCTGGGGCCAACGTCCTGACTTTC. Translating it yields CASSQWSSGANVLTF.

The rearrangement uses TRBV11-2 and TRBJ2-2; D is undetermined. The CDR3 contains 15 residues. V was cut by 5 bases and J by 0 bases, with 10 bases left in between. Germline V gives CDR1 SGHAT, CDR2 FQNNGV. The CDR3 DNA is TGTGCCAGCAGCGCCCTTCGCGCGAACACCGGGGAGCTGTTTTTT. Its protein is CASSALRANTGELFF.

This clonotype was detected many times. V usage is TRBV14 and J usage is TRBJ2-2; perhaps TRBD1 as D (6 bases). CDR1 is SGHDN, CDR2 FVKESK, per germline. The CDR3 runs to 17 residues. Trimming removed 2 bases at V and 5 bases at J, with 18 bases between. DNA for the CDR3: TGTGCCAGCAGCCAACCCTACGGGAACAGGGATACCGGGGAGCTGTTTTTT. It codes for CASSQPYGNRDTGELFF.

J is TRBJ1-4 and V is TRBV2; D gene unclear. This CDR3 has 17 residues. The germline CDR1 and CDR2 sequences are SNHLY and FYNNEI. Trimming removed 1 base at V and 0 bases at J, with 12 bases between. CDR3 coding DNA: TGTGCCAGCAGTGAAGGGGTAGCTATTGCAACTAATGAAAAACTGTTTTTT. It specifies CASSEGVAIATNEKLFF.

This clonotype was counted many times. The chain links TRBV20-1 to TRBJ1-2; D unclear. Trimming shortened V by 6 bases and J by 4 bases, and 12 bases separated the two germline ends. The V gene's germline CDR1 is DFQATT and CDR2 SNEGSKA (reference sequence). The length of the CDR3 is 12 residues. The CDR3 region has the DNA TGCAGTGCCCGCTCCCCAGCCTATGGCTACACCTTC. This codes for CSARSPAYGYTF.

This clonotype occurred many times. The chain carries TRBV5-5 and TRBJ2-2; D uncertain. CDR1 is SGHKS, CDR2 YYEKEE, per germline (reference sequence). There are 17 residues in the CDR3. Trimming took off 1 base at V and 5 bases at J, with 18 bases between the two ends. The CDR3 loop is CASSLSDTSVLTGELFF. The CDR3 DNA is TGTGCCAGCAGCTTGTCAGACACCTCGGTCCTGACCGGGGAGCTGTTTTTT. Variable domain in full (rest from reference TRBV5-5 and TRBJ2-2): DAGVTQSPTHLIKTRGQQVTLRCSPISGHKSVSWYQQVLGQGPQFIFQYYEKEERGRGNFPDRFSARQFPNYSSELNVNALLLGDSALYLCASSLSDTSVLTGELFFGEGSRLTVL.

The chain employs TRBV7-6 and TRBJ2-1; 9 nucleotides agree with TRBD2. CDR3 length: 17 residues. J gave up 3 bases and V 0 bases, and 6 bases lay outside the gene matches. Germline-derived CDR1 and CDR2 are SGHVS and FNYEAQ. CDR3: CASSLAVAGDLYNEQFF. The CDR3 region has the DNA TGTGCCAGCAGCTTAGCTGTAGCGGGGGACCTCTACAATGAGCAGTTCTTC.

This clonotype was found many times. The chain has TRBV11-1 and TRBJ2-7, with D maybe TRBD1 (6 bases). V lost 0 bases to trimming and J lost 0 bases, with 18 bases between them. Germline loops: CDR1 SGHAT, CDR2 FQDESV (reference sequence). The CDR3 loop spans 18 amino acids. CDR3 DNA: TGTGCCAGCAGCTTAGCGACATCAGGGGTGATTCCCTCCTACGAGCAGTACTTC. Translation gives CASSLATSGVIPSYEQYF.

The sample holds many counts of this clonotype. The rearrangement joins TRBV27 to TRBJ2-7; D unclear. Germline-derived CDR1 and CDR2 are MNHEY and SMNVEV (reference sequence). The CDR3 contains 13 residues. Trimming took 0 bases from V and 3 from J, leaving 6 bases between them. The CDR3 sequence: CASSLSPDYEQYF. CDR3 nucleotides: TGTGCCAGCAGTTTATCCCCCGACTACGAGCAGTACTTC.

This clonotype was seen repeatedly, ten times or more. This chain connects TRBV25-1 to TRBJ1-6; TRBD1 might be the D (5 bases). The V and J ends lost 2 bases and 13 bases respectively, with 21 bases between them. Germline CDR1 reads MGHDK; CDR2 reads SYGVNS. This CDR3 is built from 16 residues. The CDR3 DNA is TGTGCCAGCAGTGAAGAAGAGGGGTCGAACTCGAGGCCCCTCCACTTT. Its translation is CASSEEEGSNSRPLHF.

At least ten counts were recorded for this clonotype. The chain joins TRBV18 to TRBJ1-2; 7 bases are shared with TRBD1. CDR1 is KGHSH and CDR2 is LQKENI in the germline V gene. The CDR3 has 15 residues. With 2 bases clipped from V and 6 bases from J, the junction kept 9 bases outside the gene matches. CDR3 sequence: CASSPNSAGGNGYTF. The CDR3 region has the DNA TGTGCCAGCTCACCAAATTCAGCAGGGGGTAATGGCTACACCTTC.

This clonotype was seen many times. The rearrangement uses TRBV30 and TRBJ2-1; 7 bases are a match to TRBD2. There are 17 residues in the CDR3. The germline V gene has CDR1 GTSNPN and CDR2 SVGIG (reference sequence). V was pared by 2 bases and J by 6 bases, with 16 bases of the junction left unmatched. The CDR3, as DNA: TGTGCCTGGAGTCTACCGCCCACGGGAAGGGAGGGCAATGAGCAGTTCTTC. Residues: CAWSLPPTGREGNEQFF.

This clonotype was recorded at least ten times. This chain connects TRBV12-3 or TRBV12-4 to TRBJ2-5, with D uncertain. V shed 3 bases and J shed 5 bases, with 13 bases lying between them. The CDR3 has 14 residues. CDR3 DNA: TGTGCCAGCAGTTTTGGCCCAACGGATGAGACCCAGTACTTC. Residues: CASSFGPTDETQYF.

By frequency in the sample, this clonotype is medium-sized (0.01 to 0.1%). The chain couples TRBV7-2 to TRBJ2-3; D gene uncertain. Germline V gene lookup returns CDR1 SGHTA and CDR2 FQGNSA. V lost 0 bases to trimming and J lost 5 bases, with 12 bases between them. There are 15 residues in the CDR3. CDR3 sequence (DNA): TGTGCCAGCAGCTTAGCGTCGGGCCCTGGAGATACGCAGTATTTT. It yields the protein CASSLASGPGDTQYF. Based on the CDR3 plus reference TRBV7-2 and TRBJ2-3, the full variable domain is GAGVSQSPSNKVTEKGKDVELRCDPISGHTALYWYRQSLGQGLEFLIYFQGNSAPDKSGLPSDRFSAERTGGSVSTLTIQRTQQEDSAVYLCASSLASGPGDTQYFGPGTRLTVL.

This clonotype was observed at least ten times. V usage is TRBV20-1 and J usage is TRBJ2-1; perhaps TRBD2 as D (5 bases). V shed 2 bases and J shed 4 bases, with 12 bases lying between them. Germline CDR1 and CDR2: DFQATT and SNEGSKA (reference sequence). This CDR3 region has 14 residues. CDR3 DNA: TGCAGTGCTAGACAAGGACTGGGGTACAATGAGCAGTTCTTC. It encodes CSARQGLGYNEQFF.

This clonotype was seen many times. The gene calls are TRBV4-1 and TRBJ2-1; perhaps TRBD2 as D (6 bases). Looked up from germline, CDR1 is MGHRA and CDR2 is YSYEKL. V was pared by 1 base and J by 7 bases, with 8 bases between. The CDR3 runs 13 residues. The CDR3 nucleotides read TGCGCCAGCAGCCAAGGAGGAGGGAATGAGCAGTTCTTC. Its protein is CASSQGGGNEQFF.

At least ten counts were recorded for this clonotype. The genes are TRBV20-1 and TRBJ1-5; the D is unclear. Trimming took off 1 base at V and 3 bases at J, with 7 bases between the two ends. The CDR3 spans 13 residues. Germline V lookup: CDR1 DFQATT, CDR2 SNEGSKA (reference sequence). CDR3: CSARGTYNQPQHF. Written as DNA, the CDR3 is TGCAGTGCTAGAGGGACTTACAATCAGCCCCAGCATTTT.

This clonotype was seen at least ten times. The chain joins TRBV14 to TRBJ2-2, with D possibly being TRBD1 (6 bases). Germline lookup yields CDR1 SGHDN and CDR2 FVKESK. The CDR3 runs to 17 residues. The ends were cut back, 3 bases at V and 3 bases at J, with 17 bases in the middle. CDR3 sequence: CASSHQRTALHTGELFF. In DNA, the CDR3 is TGTGCCAGCAGCCATCAAAGGACAGCCTTGCACACCGGGGAGCTGTTTTTT. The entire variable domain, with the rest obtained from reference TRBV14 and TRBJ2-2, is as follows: EAGVTQFPSHSVIEKGQTVTLRCDPISGHDNLYWYRRVMGKEIKFLLHFVKESKQDESGMPNNRFLAERTGGTYSTLKVQPAELEDSGVYFCASSHQRTALHTGELFFGEGSRLTVL.

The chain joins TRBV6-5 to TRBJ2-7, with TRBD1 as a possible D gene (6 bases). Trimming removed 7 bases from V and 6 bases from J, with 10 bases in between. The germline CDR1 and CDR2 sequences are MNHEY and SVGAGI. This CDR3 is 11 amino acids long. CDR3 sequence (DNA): TGTGCCAGCAAACAGGGTGCCGAGCAGTACTTC. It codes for CASKQGAEQYF.

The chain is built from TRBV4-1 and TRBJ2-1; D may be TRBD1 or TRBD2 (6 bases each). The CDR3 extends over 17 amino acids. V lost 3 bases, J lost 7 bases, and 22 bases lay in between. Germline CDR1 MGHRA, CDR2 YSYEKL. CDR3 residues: CASSQTNMGLGGNEQFF. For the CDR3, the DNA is TGCGCCAGCAGCCAGACAAATATGGGGCTAGGGGGGAATGAGCAGTTCTTC.